The 19 T cell receptor beta chains below all came from one sample that was sequenced in a study of response to subunit inactivated influenza vaccine. TCRdb reprocessed the RT-PCR reads via MiXCR and lists one record per CDR3 protein. The table shows 550,000 to 800,000 distinct CDR3 sequences, with roughly 14% occurring only once. The source was PBMCs from blood, collected 11 to 12 days after vaccination. These receptors all stem from a man aged 50-60 years who received an inactivated influenza vaccine.

This clonotype has a single count. The rearrangement joins TRBV5-1 to TRBJ2-1, with 7 bases identical to TRBD2. Germline V lookup: CDR1 SGHRS, CDR2 YFSETQ. CDR3 length equals 16 residues. With 4 bases clipped from V and 7 bases from J, the junction kept 14 bases outside the gene matches. The CDR3 here is CASSPEPLRGRNEQFF. Here the CDR3 DNA reads TGCGCCAGCAGCCCGGAGCCGTTGCGGGGGAGGAATGAGCAGTTCTTC. Combining the CDR3 with reference TRBV5-1 and TRBJ2-1 gives the whole variable domain KAGVTQTPRYLIKTRGQQVTLSCSPISGHRSVSWYQQTPGQGLQFLFEYFSETQRNKGNFPGRFSGRQFSNSRSEMNVSTLELGDSALYLCASSPEPLRGRNEQFFGPGTRLTVL.

This clonotype was seen only a few times. The chain links TRBV11-2 to TRBJ1-2; D might be TRBD1 (5 bases). The V gene's germline CDR1 is SGHAT and CDR2 FQNNGV. This CDR3 is 14 amino acids long. Between the trimmed V and J ends, which lost 7 bases and 2 bases, there was a span of 14 bases. The CDR3 region is CASTTRGRNYGYTF. As DNA, the CDR3 is TGTGCCAGCACCACCCGGGGCCGCAACTATGGCTACACCTTC. Supplemented by reference TRBV11-2 and TRBJ1-2, the full variable domain reads EAGVAQSPRYKIIEKRQSVAFWCNPISGHATLYWYQQILGQGPKLLIQFQNNGVVDDSQLPKDRFSAERLKGVDSTLKIQPAKLEDSAVYLCASTTRGRNYGYTFGSGTRLTVV.

In this sample, this clonotype turned up a few times. The genes are TRBV11-2 and TRBJ2-1; D uncertain. This CDR3 contains 14 residues. V dropped 5 bases and J dropped 10 bases, with 18 bases sitting between them. Germline-derived CDR1 and CDR2 are SGHAT and FQNNGV. CDR3 loop: CASSPGVVALEQFF. CDR3 DNA: TGTGCCAGCAGCCCGGGCGTTGTGGCCCTCGAGCAGTTCTTC.

This clonotype has a handful of counts. The rearrangement joins TRBV20-1 to TRBJ2-1, with a weak D call TRBD2 (5 bases). Per germline, CDR1 DFQATT and CDR2 SNEGSKA (reference sequence). V lost 2 bases and J lost 3, with 14 bases in between. The CDR3 covers 15 residues. The CDR3 loop is CSARRYGNHYNEQFF. The DNA of the CDR3 is TGCAGTGCTAGAAGATACGGGAACCACTACAATGAGCAGTTCTTC.

This clonotype was counted many times. The chain links TRBV5-1 to TRBJ2-1; 12 bases map to TRBD2. The CDR3 runs 15 residues. The V segment lost 3 bases and the J segment 9 bases; nucleotides outside the gene matches: 7. Germline CDR1 and CDR2: SGHRS and YFSETQ. The CDR3 spells CASSWASGGASEQFF. The CDR3 coding sequence is TGCGCCAGCAGCTGGGCTAGCGGGGGGGCCAGTGAGCAGTTCTTC. Using reference TRBV5-1 and TRBJ2-1 for the parts outside the CDR3, the full variable domain is KAGVTQTPRYLIKTRGQQVTLSCSPISGHRSVSWYQQTPGQGLQFLFEYFSETQRNKGNFPGRFSGRQFSNSRSEMNVSTLELGDSALYLCASSWASGGASEQFFGPGTRLTVL.

There are a few counts of this clonotype. The genes are TRBV20-1 and TRBJ2-5; possible D gene TRBD2, 6 bases. The CDR3 runs 16 residues. V shed 5 bases and J shed 5 bases, with 24 bases lying between them. The V gene's germline CDR1 is DFQATT and CDR2 SNEGSKA (reference sequence). CDR3 DNA sequence: TGCAGTGCTCGTTTGGACGGAACCCGGGCGGGGGAGACCCAGTACTTC. Protein product: CSARLDGTRAGETQYF.

This clonotype was detected only a few times. The V gene is TRBV5-1, the J gene TRBJ2-1; 15 bases are shared with TRBD2. CDR3 length: 14 amino acids. V lost 7 bases and J lost 8; bases outside the gene matches: 4. CDR1 and CDR2 (germline): SGHRS, YFSETQ. The CDR3 here is CASGLAGGIDEQFF. CDR3 bases: TGCGCCAGCGGACTAGCGGGAGGGATAGATGAGCAGTTCTTC.

This clonotype was detected only a few times. The chain uses TRBV7-2 and TRBJ2-5; the match to TRBD1 covers 10 bases. CDR1 and CDR2 from the germline V gene are SGHTA and FQGNSA. This CDR3 contains 15 residues. The junction had 6 bases not matched to a gene; V was cut back by 4 bases and J by 4 bases. In nucleotides, the CDR3 is TGTGCCAGCAGCTCCGGGACAGGGGTTCCAGAGACCCAGTACTTC. Translated: CASSSGTGVPETQYF.

The table lists this clonotype with a few counts. V gene TRBV7-2 combines with J gene TRBJ2-3; 11 nucleotides line up with TRBD2. The V and J ends lost 2 bases and 1 base, in that order; junction bases with no gene match: 8. Germline V gene data show CDR1 as SGHTA and CDR2 as FQGNSA. The CDR3 runs 18 residues. CDR3 region: CASSLRASGGTRTDTQYF. The CDR3 nucleotides are TGTGCCAGCAGCTTAAGGGCTAGCGGGGGGACCCGCACAGATACGCAGTATTTT. The full variable domain, rest sourced from reference TRBV7-2 and TRBJ2-3, is GAGVSQSPSNKVTEKGKDVELRCDPISGHTALYWYRQSLGQGLEFLIYFQGNSAPDKSGLPSDRFSAERTGGSVSTLTIQRTQQEDSAVYLCASSLRASGGTRTDTQYFGPGTRLTVL.

The V call is TRBV20-1, the J call TRBJ2-1; 7 nucleotides agree with TRBD2. This CDR3 is 16 amino acids long. Losses at the gene ends were 0 bases for V and 1 base for J; bases not matched to a gene: 6. The germline V gene encodes CDR1 DFQATT and CDR2 SNEGSKA (reference sequence). The CDR3: CSARDVRLASYNEQFF. DNA of the CDR3: TGCAGTGCTAGAGATGTGAGACTAGCTTCCTACAATGAGCAGTTCTTC.

This clonotype has a handful of counts. V usage is TRBV12-3 or TRBV12-4 and J usage is TRBJ2-1, with D unclear. The CDR3 has 16 residues. V was pared by 0 bases and J by 0 bases, with 9 bases between. CDR3 DNA sequence: TGTGCCAGCAGTTTAGCTAGGAGCATCTCCTACAATGAGCAGTTCTTC. Its translation is CASSLARSISYNEQFF.

This clonotype was counted many times. The chain is built from TRBV15 and TRBJ2-7, with TRBD1 matching 7 bases. Germline CDR1 and CDR2: LNHNV and YYDKDF (reference sequence). This CDR3 contains 14 residues. The junction had 5 bases not matched to a gene; V was cut back by 3 bases and J by 3 bases. CDR3 residues: CATSRDRFSYEQYF. As DNA, the CDR3 is TGTGCCACCAGCAGGGACAGGTTCAGCTACGAGCAGTACTTC.

The chain is built from TRBV20-1 and TRBJ2-7, with TRBD1 identical over 10 bases. CDR1 and CDR2 (germline): DFQATT, SNEGSKA (reference sequence). The CDR3 has 16 amino acids. With 3 bases clipped from V and 6 bases from J, the junction kept 14 bases outside the gene matches. The CDR3 DNA reads as TGCAGTGCTAGTGCGCCATCTTGGACAGGGGGAGGCGAGCAGTACTTC. This codes for CSASAPSWTGGGEQYF.

This clonotype was recorded a few times. The chain links TRBV12-3 or TRBV12-4 to TRBJ2-3; 10 nucleotides match TRBD1. The CDR3 is 14 amino acids. V lost 1 base, J lost 5 bases, and 0 bases stayed unmatched. Here the CDR3 DNA reads TGTGCCAGCAGTTTAGGGGACAGGGGAGATACGCAGTATTTT. Its protein is CASSLGDRGDTQYF.

This clonotype was counted between two and nine times. The rearrangement joins TRBV19 to TRBJ1-2, with D hard to call. CDR1 and CDR2 (germline): LNHDA, SQIVND (reference sequence). V dropped 6 bases and J dropped 5 bases, with 13 bases sitting between them. The CDR3 consists of 13 residues. The CDR3 sequence: CASRLGSAYGYTF. The CDR3 DNA sequence: TGTGCCAGTAGGCTTGGGTCCGCTTATGGCTACACCTTC.

This chain connects TRBV20-1 to TRBJ1-2; maybe TRBD1 (6 bases). This CDR3 spans 11 amino acids. V was clipped by 5 bases and J by 8 bases, with 12 bases between them. Germline-derived CDR1 and CDR2 are DFQATT and SNEGSKA (reference sequence). CDR3 residues: CSARTVAGYTF. The DNA for the CDR3 is TGCAGTGCTCGGACAGTTGCGGGCTACACCTTC.

As regards this clonotype: One end of the junction does not line up with germline, which may come from a read error. The chain combines TRBV7-2 with TRBJ1-2; weak D call: TRBD1 (5 bases). This CDR3 comprises 16 residues. The germline gives CDR1 SGHTA, CDR2 FQGNSA. CDR3: CASSLVGLTAELPLGF. In nucleotides, the CDR3 is TGTGCCAGCAGCTTAGTTGGGTTGACAGCGGAGTTACCTCTTGGATTC.

This clonotype was found many times. The chain recombines TRBV5-5 with TRBJ2-1; 7 bases match TRBD1. This CDR3 is built from 15 residues. Germline lookup yields CDR1 SGHKS and CDR2 YYEKEE (reference sequence). J lost 4 bases, V lost 3 bases, and 7 bases had no gene match. CDR3 sequence (DNA): TGTGCCAGCAGCTCCGAGGACAGGAGTTACAATGAGCAGTTCTTC. Protein sequence: CASSSEDRSYNEQFF. Together with reference TRBV5-5 and TRBJ2-1, the CDR3 gives the full variable domain: DAGVTQSPTHLIKTRGQQVTLRCSPISGHKSVSWYQQVLGQGPQFIFQYYEKEERGRGNFPDRFSARQFPNYSSELNVNALLLGDSALYLCASSSEDRSYNEQFFGPGTRLTVL.

The rearrangement links TRBV20-1 to TRBJ2-1, with a weak D call TRBD2 (5 bases). V was pared by 8 bases and J by 5 bases, with 16 bases between. Looked up from germline, CDR1 is DFQATT and CDR2 is SNEGSKA (reference sequence). The CDR3 spans 13 residues. CDR3 sequence: CSSIWRANNEQFF. In nucleotides, the CDR3 is TGCAGTTCCATCTGGCGGGCGAACAATGAGCAGTTCTTC.